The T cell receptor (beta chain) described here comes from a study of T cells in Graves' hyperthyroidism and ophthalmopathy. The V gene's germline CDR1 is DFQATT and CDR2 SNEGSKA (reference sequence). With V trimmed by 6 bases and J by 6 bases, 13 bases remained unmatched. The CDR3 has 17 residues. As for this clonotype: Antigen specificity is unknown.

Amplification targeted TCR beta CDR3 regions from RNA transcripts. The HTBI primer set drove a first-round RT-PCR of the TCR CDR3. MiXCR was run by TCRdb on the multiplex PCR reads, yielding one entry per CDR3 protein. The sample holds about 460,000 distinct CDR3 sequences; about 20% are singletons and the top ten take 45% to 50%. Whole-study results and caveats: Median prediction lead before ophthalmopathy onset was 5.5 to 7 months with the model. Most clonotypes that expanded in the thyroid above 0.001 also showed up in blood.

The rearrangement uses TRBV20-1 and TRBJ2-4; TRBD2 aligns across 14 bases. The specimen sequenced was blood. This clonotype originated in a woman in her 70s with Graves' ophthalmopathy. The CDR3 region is CSAAPGTSGSLVNIQYF. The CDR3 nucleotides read TGCAGTGCGGCCCCCGGGACTAGCGGGAGTTTAGTAAACATTCAGTACTTC.